Only a few counts were recorded for the clone carrying this T cell receptor beta chain. Its antigen is as yet unknown. The data were obtained in a study of T-cell memory formation after mild COVID-19. Study results and limitations: Shrinking CD4+ clones resided mostly in CM and EM, and CD8+ ones in EMRA. Day 37-peaking second-wave clones had unconfirmed SARS-CoV-2 specificity. From day 15 to 85, contracting clones were balanced between CD4 and CD8, whereas later expanders leaned toward CD4+.

Germline-derived CDR1 and CDR2 are SQVTM and ANQGSEA. Trimming took off 2 bases at V and 2 bases at J, with 7 bases between the two ends. The CDR3 is 14 residues long. UMIs and sample barcodes were carried by the TCR alpha and TCR beta cDNA libraries that 5'RACE produced using constant-segment primers. In TCRdb, the 5' RACE reads were re-called with MiXCR into one record per CDR3 protein. The sample has over 95,000 distinct CDR3 sequences; 22% are singletons. The sequenced material came from PBMCs or a T cell subset sorted from them (not recorded which). V and J are TRBV29-1 and TRBJ2-6, with D uncertain. This clonotype was sampled from a man aged 18 to 29 who had mild COVID-19 (a few samples of this study predate the infection). Cell type and time point are not known. The CDR3 region is CSVEWVTGANVLTF. CDR3 bases: TGCAGCGTTGAATGGGTAACTGGGGCCAACGTCCTGACTTTC.